This is a list of T cell receptor beta chains from one sample in a study of coeliac disease. The data were produced by immunoSEQ multiplex PCR, yet TCRdb's version contains in-frame clones alone and is incomplete. The data hold around 5,000 clones, with around 62% observed a single time. Source material: lymphocytes from the gut lamina propria. Every receptor here comes from a man between 65 and 85 years old with active celiac disease. Each CDR3 is given with its conserved first and last residue. Fields, in order: CDR3 DNA, CDR3 protein, clone size, J gene, D gene, V gene. D genes are given only for firm matches. A row's size may be missing; if present it is once, few, many or a size class.

TGTGCCAGCTCCCCTGGGGGCCAGCGCAGGTCCGAGCAGTACTTC,CASSPGGQRRSEQYF,few,TRBJ2-7,.,TRBV6-1
TGTGCCAGCAGCTACCTGCCGGTTACGCAGTATTTT,CASSYLPVTQYF,.,TRBJ2-3,.,TRBV7-3
TGTGCCAGCTCAACCCGGGACACTAAAGAGACCCAGTACTTC,CASSTRDTKETQYF,.,TRBJ2-5,.,TRBV18
TGCGCCAGCAGCTCTAACCCGGGACAGGCAGAGACCCAGTACTTC,CASSSNPGQAETQYF,.,TRBJ2-5,TRBD1,TRBV5-1
TGTGCCAGCAGCTCGACAGGGGGGAACTACGAGCAGTACTTC,CASSSTGGNYEQYF,.,TRBJ2-7,TRBD1,TRBV7-2
TGTGCCAGCAGTCCCCTGACCTGGGCGGGAGGAGGGCAAGAGACCCAGTACTTC,CASSPLTWAGGGQETQYF,.,TRBJ2-5,TRBD2,TRBV28
TGTGCCAGCAGCAGACAGAACTATGGCTACACCTTC,CASSRQNYGYTF,few,TRBJ1-2,.,TRBV28
TGCAGCGTTGATGGACAGGGACCGGAAAAACTGTTTTTT,CSVDGQGPEKLFF,.,TRBJ1-4,TRBD1,TRBV29-1
TGTGCCAGCAGTTTAGGTAGCTATAGGTACGAGCAGTACTTC,CASSLGSYRYEQYF,.,TRBJ2-7,.,TRBV27
TGTGCCAGCAGCCCAGGGGGCACGGGAGAGCAGTACTTC,CASSPGGTGEQYF,.,TRBJ2-7,TRBD1,TRBV7-8
TGTGCCAGCAGCCCTCAGGGGCGCCCTGAAAAACTGTTTTTT,CASSPQGRPEKLFF,once,TRBJ1-4,.,TRBV6-6
TGTGCCACCAGCAGAGAAAGGGACAGTGAAGCTTTCTTT,CATSRERDSEAFF,.,TRBJ1-1,TRBD1,TRBV15
TGTGCCAGCAGCTTGACGGTTGGACAAAAGAGCTCTGGGGCCAACGTCCTGACTTTC,CASSLTVGQKSSGANVLTF,.,TRBJ2-6,.,TRBV5-5
TGTGCCTGGAGGGGGGGAACAGGGGACACCGGGGAGCTGTTTTTT,CAWRGGTGDTGELFF,.,TRBJ2-2,.,TRBV30
TGTGCCAGCAGCTTCGACAGTAACACTGAAGCTTTCTTT,CASSFDSNTEAFF,.,TRBJ1-1,.,TRBV6-6
TGTGCCAGCAGCGTAGGGGGGGGTCGAACCGGGGAGCTGTTTTTT,CASSVGGGRTGELFF,.,TRBJ2-2,TRBD2,TRBV9
TGCAGCGTAGGGACTAGGCGGGCAGATACGCAGTATTTT,CSVGTRRADTQYF,.,TRBJ2-3,TRBD2,TRBV29-1
TGTGCCAGCAGCCGACAGTACGAGCAGTACTTC,CASSRQYEQYF,few,TRBJ2-7,.,TRBV6-6
TGCGCCAGCAGCCAATTCGGTGATAGCAATCAGCCCCAGCATTTT,CASSQFGDSNQPQHF,few,TRBJ1-5,.,TRBV4-3
TGTGCCAGTAGTAAACTAGCGGTCAGCACAGATACGCAGTATTTT,CASSKLAVSTDTQYF,.,TRBJ2-3,TRBD2,TRBV19
TGCGCCAGCAGCGGAACCGGGACTAGGACAAACAATGAGCAGTTCTTC,CASSGTGTRTNNEQFF,.,TRBJ2-1,TRBD2,TRBV5-1
TGTGCCAGCAGCTTGGGACAGCCGGGAAATCAGCCCCAGCATTTT,CASSLGQPGNQPQHF,.,TRBJ1-5,TRBD1,TRBV7-2
TGTGCCAGCAGCTTGTGGGGGGCGGGGGGTTTCACAGATACGCAGTATTTT,CASSLWGAGGFTDTQYF,.,TRBJ2-3,TRBD2,TRBV5-6
TGTGCCAGCAGCGTGGCGGCAGGGGGTGGGTACACTGAAGCTTTCTTT,CASSVAAGGGYTEAFF,few,TRBJ1-1,TRBD1,TRBV5-6
TGCAGCGTTCGACCCGAAATACAGATTGAGCAGTTCTTC,CSVRPEIQIEQFF,.,TRBJ2-1,.,TRBV29-1
TGTGCCAGCGGGGGACTAGCGGGCCGGGGGAATGAGCAGTTCTTC,CASGGLAGRGNEQFF,few,TRBJ2-1,TRBD2,TRBV27
TGTGCCAGCAGTTCTTGGGCTGGGGAGCAGTACTTC,CASSSWAGEQYF,once,TRBJ2-7,.,TRBV11-1
TGTGCCAGCAGTCTGACAGGAAGCGGCTACACCTTC,CASSLTGSGYTF,once,TRBJ1-2,.,TRBV25-1
TGTGCCAGCAGTTACACGGGAGGAAGCGGTAGTGAGCAGTTCTTC,CASSYTGGSGSEQFF,.,TRBJ2-1,TRBD2,TRBV6-6